This TCR beta chain was documented in a study of a mutant IDH1 vaccine in newly diagnosed glioma. About the research overall: Antecedent treatment encompassed radiotherapy, temozolomide, or their combination; the majority received both.

This clone was counted only a few times. Its target is not known. Documented time point: week 11, during vaccination. Each dose of the vaccine consisted of 300 ug of mutant IDH1 20-mer peptide, with topical imiquimod. Data came from immunoSEQ multiplex PCR; TCRdb stores just in-frame clones and leaves some out. This sample has roughly 61,000 clones, with 80% found just once. The germline CDR1 and CDR2 sequences are SEHNR and FQNEAQ (reference sequence). V lost 5 bases and J lost 8; bases outside the gene matches: 4. This CDR3 comprises 13 residues. The rearrangement links TRBV7-9 to TRBJ2-1; the match to TRBD2 covers 9 bases. This TCR was sampled from a man over 45 with glioma. The sample here was PBMCs, taken from a glioma patient whose treatment included an IDH1 peptide vaccine. The CDR3 region is CASSVLAGDEQFF. The CDR3 DNA reads as TGTGCCAGCAGCGTACTAGCGGGCGATGAGCAGTTCTTC.